These T cell receptor beta chains were read from a single sample in a study of cytomegalovirus exposure and HLA in healthy donors. TCRdb keeps only in-frame clones here, not all; method: immunoSEQ multiplex PCR. The repertoire includes hundreds of thousands of clones, about 80% of them detected once, and 0.6% to 0.65% sits in the top ten. The sample was PBMCs. Receptors originate from a man between 18 and 35 years old in good health and CMV-seronegative. Both conserved end residues are part of each CDR3.

V	CDR3
TRBV7-2	CASSLRQGKSYEQYF
TRBV27	CASSTRSGSSYEQYF
TRBV5-6	CASSLGWSSYNEQFF
TRBV5-1	CASSRTSGSSSYEQYF
TRBV4-1	CASSLSAQGTGELFF
TRBV7-2	CASSSYPGVGNTIYF
TRBV5-1	CASSFVAGSSTDTQYF
TRBV7-9	CASSLALGRGYEQYF
TRBV28	CASSLGGRSNEKLFF
TRBV15	CATSPTGSREKLFF
TRBV12-5	CASGLTGYSGANVLTF
TRBV7-9	CASSLSGLAVMDEQFF
TRBV15	CATSRDWSGSWETDTQYF
TRBV7-9	CASSLAGSGNTIYF
TRBV6-5	CASSYSSNYGYTF
TRBV11-3	CASSLGGNTEAFF
TRBV9	CASSVAPDLAGGMYEQYF
TRBV5-3	CARSRVRDLREQYF
TRBV29-1	CSAPGQGRTEAFF
TRBV2	CASSYPGTGETYGYTF
TRBV29-1	CSVGGLAGGSYEQFF
TRBV7-9	CASLPGTGGEQYF
TRBV4-1	CASSQAMRDRGGYTF
TRBV5-1	CASSLASGSETQYF
TRBV4-2	CASSQGVGGTDTQYF
TRBV2	CASRGLAGIGEQFF
TRBV11-2	CASSSRQGLTYEQYF
TRBV18	CASSPEPAGGETQYF
TRBV9	CASSPRVSPYNEQFF
TRBV6-5	CASRGLAALGEQFF
TRBV6-1	CASSGSQANQPQHF
TRBV19	CASSPEGMSSYNEQFF
TRBV27	CASSIGFSTDTQYF
TRBV5-1	CASSLGTSDVYF
TRBV7-3	CASSLRSEETQYF
TRBV18	CASSPPGVETQYF
TRBV15	CATSRDRGTGSHQPQHF